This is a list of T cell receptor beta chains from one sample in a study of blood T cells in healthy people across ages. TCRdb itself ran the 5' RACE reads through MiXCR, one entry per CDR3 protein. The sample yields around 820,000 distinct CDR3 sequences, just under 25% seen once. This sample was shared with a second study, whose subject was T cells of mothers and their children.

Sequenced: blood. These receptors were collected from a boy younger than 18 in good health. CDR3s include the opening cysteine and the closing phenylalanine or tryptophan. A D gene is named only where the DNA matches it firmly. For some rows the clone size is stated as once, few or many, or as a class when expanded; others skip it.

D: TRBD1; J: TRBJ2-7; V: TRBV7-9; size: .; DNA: TGTGCCAGCAGCTCGACAGGGGGAGTTAGCTACGAGCAGTACTTC; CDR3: CASSSTGGVSYEQYF
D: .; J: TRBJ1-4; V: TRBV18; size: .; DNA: TGTGCCAGCTCACCCCAACAGGGAGGTGAAAAACTGTTTTTT; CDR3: CASSPQQGGEKLFF
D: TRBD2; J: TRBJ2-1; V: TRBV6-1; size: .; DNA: TGTGCCAGCACTGCCCCCGGGACTAGCGGGATCAATGAGCAGTTCTTC; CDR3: CASTAPGTSGINEQFF
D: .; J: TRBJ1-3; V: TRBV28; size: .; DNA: TGTGCCAGCAGCCTGGGCCCCGGCAGGAACACCATATATTTT; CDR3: CASSLGPGRNTIYF
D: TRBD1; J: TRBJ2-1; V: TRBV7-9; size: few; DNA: TGTGCCAGCAGCTTAGAACCGGGACAGGGTCCCTATGAGCAGTTCTTC; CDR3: CASSLEPGQGPYEQFF
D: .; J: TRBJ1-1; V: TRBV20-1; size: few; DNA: TGCAGTGCTACACAGGAGTCGAACACTGAAGCTTTCTTT; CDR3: CSATQESNTEAFF
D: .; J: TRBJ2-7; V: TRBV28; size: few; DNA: TGTGCCAGCAGCCGGCAGAGCCGGCCCTACGAGCAGTACTTC; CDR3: CASSRQSRPYEQYF
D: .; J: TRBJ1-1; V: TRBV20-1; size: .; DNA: TGCAGTGCTAGGATAACAGGATACACTGAAGCTTTCTTT; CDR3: CSARITGYTEAFF
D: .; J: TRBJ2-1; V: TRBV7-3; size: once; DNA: TGTGCCAGCAGCTCCTCCAGCGAGATCCAGTTCTTC; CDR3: CASSSSSEIQFF
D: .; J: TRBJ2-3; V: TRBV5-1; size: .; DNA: TGCGCCAGCCGCTTCACAGATACGCAGTATTTT; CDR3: CASRFTDTQYF
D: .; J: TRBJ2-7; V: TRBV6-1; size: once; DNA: TGTGCCAGCAGTCGCCCATCGACAGGAGTCTACGAGCAGTACTTC; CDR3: CASSRPSTGVYEQYF
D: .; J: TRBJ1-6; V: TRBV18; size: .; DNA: TGTGCCAGCTCACCTCGGGAGCTAAGCGACGGTTCACCCCTCCACTTT; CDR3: CASSPRELSDGSPLHF
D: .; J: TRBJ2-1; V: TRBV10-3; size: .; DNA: TGTGCCATCAGTGAGGGCAGTTCCTGGAGCTCCTACAATGAGCAGTTCTTC; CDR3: CAISEGSSWSSYNEQFF
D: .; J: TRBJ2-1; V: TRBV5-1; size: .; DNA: TGCGCCAGCAGCTTTTCCGCCGACAATGAGCAGTTCTTC; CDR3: CASSFSADNEQFF
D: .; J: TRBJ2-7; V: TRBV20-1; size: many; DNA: TGCAGTGCTAGGGGTGCAACCTACGAGCAGTACTTC; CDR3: CSARGATYEQYF